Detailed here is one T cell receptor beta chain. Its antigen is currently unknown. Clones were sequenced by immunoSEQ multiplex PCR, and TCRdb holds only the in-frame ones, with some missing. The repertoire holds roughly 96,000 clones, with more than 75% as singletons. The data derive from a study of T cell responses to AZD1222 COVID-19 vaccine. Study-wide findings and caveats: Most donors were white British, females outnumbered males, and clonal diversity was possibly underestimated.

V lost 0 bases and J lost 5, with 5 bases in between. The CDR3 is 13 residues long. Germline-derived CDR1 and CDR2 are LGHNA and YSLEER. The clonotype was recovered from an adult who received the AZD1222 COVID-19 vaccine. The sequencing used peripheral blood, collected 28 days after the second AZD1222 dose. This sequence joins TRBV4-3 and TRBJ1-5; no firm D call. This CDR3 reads CASSQDTYQPQHF. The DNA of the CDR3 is TGCGCCAGCAGCCAAGATACATATCAGCCCCAGCATTTT.